These 20 T cell receptor beta chains share one sample of origin, sequenced in a study of blood T cell repertoires in COVID-19. The table came from immunoSEQ multiplex PCR; TCRdb's copy has only in-frame clones and leaves some out. The top ten clones hold 1.5% to 2% of a sample with around 300,000 clones, 75% to 90% of them seen once. Material: PBMCs or T cells enriched from blood (not recorded which). These receptors were collected from a woman aged 40 to 55 who had recovered from COVID-19.

Only a few counts were recorded for this clone. The rearrangement joins TRBV5-1 to TRBJ1-4; D not resolved. The germline gives CDR1 SGHRS, CDR2 YFSETQ. There are 15 residues in the CDR3. V was pared by 1 base and J by 4 bases, with 11 bases between. Written as DNA, the CDR3 is TGCGCCAGCAGCTTGTCCCCCAGTCTTAATGAAAAACTGTTTTTT. It codes for CASSLSPSLNEKLFF.

The J gene is TRBJ1-2, the V gene TRBV9; 12 nucleotides align to TRBD1. The ends lost 2 bases at V and 4 bases at J; junction bases unmatched: 0. Per the germline V gene, CDR1 is SGDLS and CDR2 is YYNGEE. The CDR3 extends over 14 amino acids. CDR3 nucleotide sequence: TGTGCCAGCAGCGTGGGACAGGGGGCCTATGGCTACACCTTC. It yields the protein CASSVGQGAYGYTF. Full variable domain (remainder filled in from reference TRBV9 and TRBJ1-2): DSGVTQTPKHLITATGQRVTLRCSPRSGDLSVYWYQQSLDQGLQFLIQYYNGEERAKGNILERFSAQQFPDLHSELNLSSLELGDSALYFCASSVGQGAYGYTFGSGTRLTVV.

This clone was counted a single time. The chain carries TRBV18 and TRBJ2-3; 10 bases align to TRBD2. Germline loops: CDR1 KGHSH, CDR2 LQKENI. This CDR3 spans 16 amino acids. V shed 0 bases, J shed 2 bases, and the junction held 2 bases outside the gene matches. This CDR3 reads CASSPPGLAFTDTQYF. Here the CDR3 DNA reads TGTGCCAGCTCACCACCGGGACTAGCGTTCACAGATACGCAGTATTTT.

There are a few counts of this clone. The chain combines TRBV27 with TRBJ1-6, with D unresolved. The V end was cut by 5 bases, the J end by 7 bases, with 9 bases between. This CDR3 is 13 amino acids long. CDR1 is MNHEY and CDR2 is SMNVEV in the germline V gene (reference sequence). The CDR3 DNA sequence: TGTGCCAGCAGTGTCCTACGAAATTCACCCCTCCACTTT. Amino acid sequence: CASSVLRNSPLHF.

This chain connects TRBV12-5 to TRBJ1-1, with D uncertain. The germline CDR1 and CDR2 sequences are LGHNT and FRNRAP. The CDR3 is 11 amino acids. V lost 5 bases, J lost 2 bases, and 3 bases lay in between. In DNA form, the CDR3 reads TGTGCTAGTGGTCTCAACACTGAAGCTTTCTTT. It is translated as CASGLNTEAFF. Drawing the rest from reference TRBV12-5 and TRBJ1-1, the complete variable domain is DARVTQTPRHKVTEMGQEVTMRCQPILGHNTVFWYRQTMMQGLELLAYFRNRAPLDDSGMPKDRFSAEMPDATLATLKIQPSEPRDSAVYFCASGLNTEAFFGQGTRLTVV.

The V call is TRBV7-9, the J call TRBJ1-1; TRBD1 is a possible D gene (6 bases). V shed 3 bases and J shed 1 base, with 15 bases lying between them. The CDR3 has 16 residues. The germline V gene has CDR1 SEHNR and CDR2 FQNEAQ (reference sequence). In DNA, the CDR3 is TGTGCCAGCAGCTTCACAGTAGGGACATCGAACACTGAAGCTTTCTTT. Protein product: CASSFTVGTSNTEAFF.

This clone has just one count. V usage is TRBV18 and J usage is TRBJ1-6; no definite D call. In germline, CDR1 is KGHSH, CDR2 LQKENI. This CDR3 is 13 amino acids long. Deletions cut 3 bases from V and 7 bases from J, with 7 bases between. The CDR3, as DNA: TGTGCCAGCTCACCTTTTCAGAATTCACCCCTCCACTTT. Encoded protein: CASSPFQNSPLHF. Filled out from reference TRBV18 and TRBJ1-6, the complete variable domain reads NAGVMQNPRHLVRRRGQEARLRCSPMKGHSHVYWYRQLPEEGLKFMVYLQKENIIDESGMPKERFSAEFPKEGPSILRIQQVVRGDSAAYFCASSPFQNSPLHFGNGTRLTVT.

The chain has TRBV3-1 (or the pseudogene TRBV3-2) and TRBJ2-1; D gene uncertain. V was shortened by 4 bases and J by 0 bases, with 13 bases between the two germline ends. Per germline, CDR1 LGHDT and CDR2 YNNKEL (reference sequence). The CDR3 loop spans 16 amino acids. The CDR3 nucleotides are TGTGCCAGCAGCCGAATGCTTAGTAGCTCCTACAATGAGCAGTTCTTC. Its translation is CASSRMLSSSYNEQFF.

This sequence joins TRBV3-1 (or the pseudogene TRBV3-2) and TRBJ2-7; unclear D gene. CDR3 length: 14 amino acids. V lost 4 bases, J lost 3 bases, and 13 bases lay in between. Germline lookup yields CDR1 LGHDT and CDR2 YNNKEL (reference sequence). The CDR3 coding sequence is TGTGCCAGCAGCCCCGGAACTACGAACTACGAGCAGTACTTC. Its protein is CASSPGTTNYEQYF.

This clone showed up just once. The V call is TRBV5-5, the J call TRBJ1-5, with 10 nucleotides matching TRBD1. Losses at the gene ends were 4 bases for V and 7 bases for J; bases not matched to a gene: 5. This CDR3 is 14 amino acids long. The germline gives CDR1 SGHKS, CDR2 YYEKEE (reference sequence). The CDR3 DNA reads as TGTGCCAGCAGCGAGACAGGGGGCGGACAGCCCCAGCATTTT. It encodes CASSETGGGQPQHF.

V is TRBV20-1 and J is TRBJ2-7, with D uncertain. The CDR3 runs to 15 residues. Germline V gene sequence: CDR1 DFQATT, CDR2 SNEGSKA (reference sequence). Trimming cost V 3 bases and J 0 bases, with 15 bases left between them. CDR3 DNA: TGCAGTGCTAGTCCCCGCAGTTCCAGCTCCTACGAGCAGTACTTC. It translates to CSASPRSSSSYEQYF.

The chain couples TRBV5-1 to TRBJ2-4, with TRBD1 matching over 11 bases. The CDR3 has 15 residues. Unmatched junction bases numbered 4, after V lost 3 bases and J lost 5 bases. Germline V gene data show CDR1 as SGHRS and CDR2 as YFSETQ. The CDR3 protein is CASSWGTGGENIQYF. CDR3 coding DNA: TGCGCCAGCAGCTGGGGGACAGGGGGAGAAAACATTCAGTACTTC.

The chain joins TRBV19 to TRBJ1-5, with a tentative D call TRBD1 (6 bases). The germline V gene encodes CDR1 LNHDA and CDR2 SQIVND (reference sequence). The CDR3 extends over 16 amino acids. V lost 6 bases, J lost 0 bases, and 15 bases lay in between. CDR3: CASRGAGPNSNQPQHF. The CDR3 region has the DNA TGTGCCAGTAGGGGGGCAGGACCTAATAGCAATCAGCCCCAGCATTTT.

CDR3 sequence reads: CASSPGTGEDGYTF. As DNA, the CDR3 is TGTGCCAGCTCACCCGGGACAGGGGAAGATGGCTACACCTTC. J is TRBJ1-2 and V is TRBV18; TRBD1 matches 10 bases. The CDR3 has 14 residues. Germline V lookup: CDR1 KGHSH, CDR2 LQKENI. V dropped 3 bases and J dropped 6; count of bases not matched to a gene: 4.

V gene TRBV25-1 combines with J gene TRBJ2-3; 11 positions agree with TRBD1. Germline V gene data show CDR1 as MGHDK and CDR2 as SYGVNS. V dropped 6 bases and J dropped 4; count of bases not matched to a gene: 9. The length of the CDR3 is 16 residues. The CDR3 DNA reads as TGTGCCAGCAGATATAGGGACAGGGGGATGGCAGATACGCAGTATTTT. This sequence encodes CASRYRDRGMADTQYF.

V usage is TRBV14 and J usage is TRBJ2-7; TRBD2 agrees at 9 bases. The CDR3 length is 17 residues. Trimming cost V 4 bases and J 5 bases; bases outside gene matches: 15. Germline V gene data show CDR1 as SGHDN and CDR2 as FVKESK. CDR3 region: CASSPASGREGQNEQYF. The CDR3 DNA is TGTGCCAGCAGCCCCGCCAGCGGGCGGGAGGGCCAGAACGAGCAGTACTTC.

The V call is TRBV19, the J call TRBJ2-2, with 14 bases aligning to TRBD2. CDR1 and CDR2 (germline): LNHDA, SQIVND (reference sequence). J gave up 5 bases and V 5 bases, and 16 bases lay outside the gene matches. The CDR3 runs to 20 residues. The CDR3 DNA sequence: TGTGCCAGTAGTCCCCGCCCGGGACTAGCGGGAGTGAGGGCAACCGGGGAGCTGTTTTTT. This sequence encodes CASSPRPGLAGVRATGELFF.

This CDR3 reads CASSADRGDTF. In DNA form, the CDR3 reads TGTGCCAGCAGCGCCGACAGGGGGGACACCTTC. This rearrangement joins TRBV7-9 to TRBJ1-2; 9 nucleotides agree with TRBD1. CDR1 is SEHNR and CDR2 is FQNEAQ in the germline V gene (reference sequence). J gave up 12 bases and V 5 bases, and 4 bases lay outside the gene matches. The CDR3 consists of 11 residues.

This chain connects TRBV2 to TRBJ2-3; 7 bases are shared with TRBD2. The CDR3 has 16 amino acids. Germline loops: CDR1 SNHLY, CDR2 FYNNEI. The trim removed 3 bases at V and 1 base at J, leaving 7 bases unmatched. In DNA form, the CDR3 reads TGTGCCAGCAGTGATTCGGGGGGTCGGGGCACAGATACGCAGTATTTT. Its translation is CASSDSGGRGTDTQYF.

This chain connects TRBV18 to TRBJ2-1; D remains ambiguous. V was shortened by 3 bases and J by 0 bases, with 9 bases between the two germline ends. The CDR3 consists of 15 residues. Germline-derived CDR1 and CDR2 are KGHSH and LQKENI. For the CDR3, the DNA is TGTGCCAGCTCACCTGGGCTACGCTCCTACAATGAGCAGTTCTTC. Translated: CASSPGLRSYNEQFF.